This T cell receptor (beta chain) was found in a study of CD8 T cells in ankylosing spondylitis. Study outcomes and limitations: A TCR beta motif made of eight highly homologous variants seemed typical of ankylosing spondylitis blood. In peripheral blood, disease-linked CD8+ clones occurred at relatively low frequencies. Some motif variants were previously reported in reactive arthritis synovial fluid and blood.

MiXCR was run by TCRdb on the 5' RACE reads, yielding one entry per CDR3 protein. Of 220,000 or so distinct CDR3 sequences in the sample, 18% were seen once. Germline CDR1 reads LGHNA; CDR2 reads YSLEER. The CDR3 is 15 amino acids. Germline trimming cut 1 base from V and 8 bases from J; bases unmatched to any gene: 8. With regard to this clonotype: Its antigen remains unidentified.

What was sequenced was blood, either unsorted or a sorted T cell fraction (not recorded which). V usage is TRBV4-3 and J usage is TRBJ2-1; 7 nucleotides match TRBD2. The TCR sequence derives from a male donor with ankylosing spondylitis. The CDR3 sequence: CASSQGREARDEQFF. The CDR3 nucleotides read TGCGCCAGCAGCCAAGGACGGGAGGCCCGGGATGAGCAGTTCTTC.